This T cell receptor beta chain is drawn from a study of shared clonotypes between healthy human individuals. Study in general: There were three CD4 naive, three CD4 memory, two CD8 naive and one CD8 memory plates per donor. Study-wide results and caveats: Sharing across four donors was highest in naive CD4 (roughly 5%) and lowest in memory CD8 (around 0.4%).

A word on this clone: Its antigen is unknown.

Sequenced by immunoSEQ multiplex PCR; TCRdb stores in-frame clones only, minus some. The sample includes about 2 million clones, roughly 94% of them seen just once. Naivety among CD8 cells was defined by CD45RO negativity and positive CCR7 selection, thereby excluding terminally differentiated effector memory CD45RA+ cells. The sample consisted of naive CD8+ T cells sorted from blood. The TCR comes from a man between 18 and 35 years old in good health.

The CDR3 DNA is TGTGCCAGCAGCTTGATCCCCGGGACTAGCGCCAGCACCGGGGAGCTGTTTTTT. Protein: CASSLIPGTSASTGELFF. V usage is TRBV7-9 and J usage is TRBJ2-2; 10 bases match TRBD2. The CDR3 has 18 residues. Germline CDR1 is SEHNR and CDR2 is FQNEAQ (reference sequence). V shed 3 bases and J 4 bases; nucleotides not matched to a gene: 11.